The clone carrying this TCR beta chain appeared a single time. This record belongs to a study of T-cell memory formation after mild COVID-19. TCRdb re-called the 5' RACE reads through MiXCR, storing one row per CDR3 protein. The sample contains hundreds of thousands of distinct CDR3 sequences, around 21% of which appear only once. V dropped 4 bases and J dropped 5 bases, with 19 bases sitting between them. The CDR3 has 16 amino acids. The sequenced sample consisted of PBMCs or a T cell subset sorted from them (not recorded which). The V and J genes are TRBV12-3 or TRBV12-4 and TRBJ2-3; maybe TRBD1 (7 bases). This receptor was obtained from an adult woman who had mild COVID-19 (a few samples of this study predate the infection). Cell type and time point are not known. The CDR3 reads CASSYPTGRSGDTQYF. As DNA, the CDR3 is TGTGCCAGCAGTTATCCGACAGGGAGGTCGGGAGATACGCAGTATTTT.